These T cell receptor beta chains were read from a single sample in a study of OX40 agonist ivuxolimab in advanced cancers. TCRdb's copy holds only in-frame clones and misses some; the assay was immunoSEQ multiplex PCR. Among about 80,000 clones, approximately 90% were seen once, and the ten largest hold 0.45% to 0.55%. Sequences were derived from CD4+ or CD8+ T cells sorted from blood, sampled in a trial of the OX40 agonist ivuxolimab. The receptors shown here come from an adult with an advanced solid tumor such as melanoma, head and neck, liver or kidney cancer. CDR3s include the opening cysteine and the closing phenylalanine or tryptophan. D genes are given only for firm matches. The size of a clone is reported for some rows only, either as once, few or many, or as a class for expanded clones.

j_call,d_call,v_call,clone_size,cdr3_aa,cdr3_nt
TRBJ2-5,NA,TRBV6-5,NA,CASAKVWGDQETQYF,TGTGCCAGCGCGAAGGTCTGGGGCGACCAAGAGACCCAGTACTTC
TRBJ2-3,NA,TRBV11-3,NA,CASSLDGVGSGTDTQYF,TGTGCCAGCAGCTTAGATGGTGTAGGGTCCGGCACAGATACGCAGTATTTT
TRBJ1-1,NA,TRBV2,NA,CASTRRGISAEAFF,TGTGCCAGCACCCGGAGGGGGATAAGCGCTGAAGCTTTCTTT
TRBJ1-3,NA,TRBV6-5,NA,CASSYGALTWGNTIYF,TGTGCCAGCAGTTACGGGGCGTTAACGTGGGGAAACACCATATATTTT
TRBJ2-7,NA,TRBV18,NA,CASSPYRDTLYEQYF,TGTGCCAGCTCACCCTACCGGGACACCCTCTACGAGCAGTACTTC
TRBJ2-5,NA,TRBV7-8,once,CASSSATSGAVGTQYF,TGTGCCAGCAGCTCGGCGACTAGTGGGGCCGTGGGGACCCAGTACTTC
TRBJ1-1,NA,TRBV29-1,NA,CSVAPGWGMNTEAFF,TGCAGCGTTGCCCCAGGGTGGGGCATGAACACTGAAGCTTTCTTT
TRBJ2-3,NA,TRBV19,NA,CASSSETSGGSTDTQYF,TGTGCCAGTAGCTCTGAGACTAGTGGGGGTAGCACAGATACGCAGTATTTT
TRBJ2-3,NA,TRBV5-1,NA,CASSLESSGGIYTDTQYF,TGCGCCAGCAGCTTGGAGTCTAGTGGGGGGATCTACACAGATACGCAGTATTTT
TRBJ2-3,TRBD2,TRBV27,NA,CASSWLAGASTDTQYF,TGTGCCAGCAGTTGGTTAGCGGGGGCCAGCACAGATACGCAGTATTTT
TRBJ2-5,TRBD1,TRBV28,NA,CAISGTGVSPVGETQYF,TGTGCCATCTCTGGGACAGGGGTTTCCCCGGTAGGGGAGACCCAGTACTTC
TRBJ1-2,TRBD1,TRBV2,NA,CASTDRDGGYTF,TGTGCCAGCACGGACAGGGACGGAGGCTACACCTTC
TRBJ2-2,TRBD2,TRBV5-1,NA,CASSSSPGGVATNTGELFF,TGCGCCAGCAGCTCATCTCCCGGGGGGGTCGCCACGAACACCGGGGAGCTGTTTTTT
TRBJ2-5,NA,TRBV5-4,NA,CASSSKVGGATETQYF,TGTGCCAGCAGTTCAAAGGTTGGTGGGGCCACGGAGACCCAGTACTTC
TRBJ1-5,NA,TRBV19,NA,CASSITGGNQPQHF,TGTGCCAGTAGTATAACGGGCGGCAATCAGCCCCAGCATTTT
TRBJ2-5,NA,TRBV6-1,NA,CASSLNWGPQETQYF,TGTGCCAGCAGCTTGAACTGGGGACCCCAAGAGACCCAGTACTTC
TRBJ2-3,NA,TRBV7-8,once,CASSLALRVSDTQYF,TGTGCCAGCAGCTTAGCGTTACGAGTGTCAGATACGCAGTATTTT
TRBJ2-1,NA,TRBV15,once,CATRVGGLAPYNEQFF,TGTGCCACCAGGGTGGGGGGGCTCGCCCCCTACAATGAGCAGTTCTTC
TRBJ2-2,NA,TRBV18,once,CASSLQGDTGELFF,TGTGCCAGCTCATTACAGGGTGACACCGGGGAGCTGTTTTTT
TRBJ2-1,TRBD2,TRBV9,NA,CASSVGGSGGYNEQFF,TGTGCCAGCAGCGTAGGCGGTAGCGGGGGCTACAATGAGCAGTTCTTC
TRBJ1-5,NA,TRBV19,once,CASSMGLMGGQPQHF,TGTGCCAGTAGTATGGGGCTCATGGGGGGGCAGCCCCAGCATTTT
TRBJ2-1,NA,TRBV5-6,NA,CASSFEGLGNEQFF,TGTGCCAGCAGCTTTGAGGGGCTTGGGAATGAGCAGTTCTTC
TRBJ2-1,TRBD2,TRBV7-9,NA,CASSLVAGTYNEQFF,TGTGCCAGCAGCTTAGTAGCGGGGACTTACAATGAGCAGTTCTTC
TRBJ2-7,TRBD1,TRBV6-5,NA,CASSKGTGALQYF,TGTGCCAGCAGTAAAGGGACAGGTGCATTGCAGTACTTC
TRBJ2-3,TRBD1,TRBV5-4,NA,CASSPTGVTDTQYF,TGTGCCAGCAGTCCCACAGGGGTCACAGATACGCAGTATTTT
TRBJ2-3,NA,TRBV11-3,NA,CASSLGSTDTQYF,TGTGCCAGCAGCTTAGGAAGCACAGATACGCAGTATTTT
TRBJ2-3,TRBD2,TRBV6-5,once,CASRSGGGEDTQYF,TGTGCCAGCAGGAGCGGGGGCGGCGAAGATACGCAGTATTTT
TRBJ2-2,NA,TRBV6-1,NA,CASAGTPNTGELFF,TGTGCCAGTGCAGGCACCCCGAACACCGGGGAGCTGTTTTTT
TRBJ1-6,TRBD1,TRBV6-5,NA,CASGDRVESPLHF,TGTGCCAGCGGGGACAGGGTCGAGTCACCCCTCCACTTT
TRBJ2-3,NA,TRBV10-3,NA,CAISESQQGQYF,TGTGCCATCAGTGAGTCACAACAGGGGCAGTATTTT
TRBJ2-7,TRBD1,TRBV5-1,NA,CASSSGTGFYEQYF,TGCGCCAGCAGCTCCGGGACAGGATTTTACGAGCAGTACTTC
TRBJ1-2,NA,TRBV6-4,NA,CASRKGSGGYTF,TGTGCCAGCAGGAAGGGGAGCGGAGGCTACACCTTC
TRBJ2-2,TRBD1,TRBV5-4,NA,CASSRDRGDAGELFF,TGTGCCAGCAGCCGGGACAGGGGGGATGCCGGGGAGCTGTTTTTT
TRBJ2-1,NA,TRBV5-5,NA,CASSLATGNSYNEQFF,TGTGCCAGCAGCTTGGCCACAGGCAACTCCTACAATGAGCAGTTCTTC
TRBJ2-1,TRBD1,TRBV7-2,NA,CASSRDSTAQFF,TGTGCCAGCAGCCGGGACAGTACGGCCCAGTTCTTC
TRBJ2-5,NA,TRBV7-9,NA,CASRSETQYF,TGTGCCAGCAGATCGGAGACCCAGTACTTC
TRBJ2-7,NA,TRBV5-1,NA,CASSGIGGSYEQYF,TGCGCCAGCAGCGGAATAGGTGGGTCCTACGAGCAGTACTTC
TRBJ1-2,NA,TRBV9,NA,CASSVSQNYGYTF,TGTGCCAGCAGCGTCTCACAGAACTATGGCTACACCTTC
TRBJ2-1,TRBD1,TRBV5-5,NA,CASSTRGQGFNEQFF,TGTGCCAGCAGCACCCGAGGACAGGGATTCAATGAGCAGTTCTTC
TRBJ2-7,NA,TRBV18,NA,CASSPGWGAHYEQYF,TGTGCCAGCTCACCGGGGTGGGGGGCCCACTACGAGCAGTACTTC
TRBJ2-7,NA,TRBV5-1,NA,CASSSGGATYEQYF,TGCGCCAGCAGCTCTGGGGGAGCAACCTACGAGCAGTACTTC
TRBJ1-2,NA,TRBV6-1,NA,CASSAVRGDGYTF,TGTGCCAGCAGTGCCGTTAGAGGGGATGGCTACACCTTC
TRBJ2-3,NA,TRBV11-1,NA,CASSPASEADTQYF,TGTGCCAGCAGCCCGGCTAGCGAGGCAGATACGCAGTATTTT
TRBJ1-4,NA,TRBV28,few,CASSPFNPGTRTRKTNEKLFF,TGTGCCAGCAGCCCATTTAATCCAGGGACTAGGACCAGGAAGACAAATGAAAAACTGTTTTTT
TRBJ2-5,NA,TRBV4-1,once,CASSQDEVRHGTQYF,TGCGCCAGCAGCCAAGATGAAGTACGGCATGGGACCCAGTACTTC
TRBJ1-4,NA,TRBV18,NA,CASSPLHAQAEKLFF,TGTGCCAGCTCACCACTCCACGCCCAAGCTGAAAAACTGTTTTTT
TRBJ1-1,NA,TRBV7-2,NA,CASSPQGLGTEAFF,TGTGCCAGCAGCCCGCAAGGGTTGGGCACTGAAGCTTTCTTT
TRBJ1-6,TRBD1,TRBV9,NA,CASSDGTVYNSPLHF,TGTGCCAGCAGCGATGGGACAGTCTATAATTCACCCCTCCACTTT
TRBJ2-5,TRBD2,TRBV2,NA,CASSAYGGGQETQYF,TGTGCCAGCAGTGCTTATGGGGGGGGCCAAGAGACCCAGTACTTC
TRBJ2-3,NA,TRBV29-1,NA,CSVDQSTDTQYF,TGCAGCGTTGATCAAAGCACAGATACGCAGTATTTT
TRBJ2-3,NA,TRBV5-5,once,CASTAGVSTDTQYF,TGTGCCAGCACCGCTGGGGTGAGCACAGATACGCAGTATTTT